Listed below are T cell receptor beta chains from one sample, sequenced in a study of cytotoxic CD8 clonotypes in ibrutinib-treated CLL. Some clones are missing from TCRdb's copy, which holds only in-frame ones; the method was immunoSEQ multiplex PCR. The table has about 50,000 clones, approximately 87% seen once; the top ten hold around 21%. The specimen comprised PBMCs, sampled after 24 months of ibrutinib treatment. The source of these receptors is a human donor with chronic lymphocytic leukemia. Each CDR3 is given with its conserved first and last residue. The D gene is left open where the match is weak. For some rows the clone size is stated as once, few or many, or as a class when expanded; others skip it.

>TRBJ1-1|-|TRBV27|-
CASSLRQTDTEAFF
TGTGCCAGCAGTTTAAGGCAGACGGACACTGAAGCTTTCTTT
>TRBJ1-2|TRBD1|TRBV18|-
CASSPGTDSYGYTF
TGTGCCAGCTCACCAGGGACAGACAGCTATGGCTACACCTTC
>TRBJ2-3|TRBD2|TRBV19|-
CASNLPGGEDTQYF
TGTGCCAGTAACTTGCCGGGAGGCGAAGATACGCAGTATTTT
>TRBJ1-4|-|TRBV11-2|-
CASSLIAPGQGQGEKLFF
TGTGCCAGCAGCTTAATCGCCCCAGGGCAGGGGCAGGGTGAAAAACTGTTTTTT
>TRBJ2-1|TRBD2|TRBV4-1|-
CASSQSVTSGSGGEQFF
TGCGCCAGCAGCCAGTCGGTGACTAGCGGGAGTGGGGGTGAGCAGTTCTTC
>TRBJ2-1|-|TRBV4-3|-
CASSQDRGFAEQFF
TGCGCCAGCAGCCAAGATCGGGGGTTCGCTGAGCAGTTCTTC
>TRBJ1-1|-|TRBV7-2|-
CASSLVRGQGEAFF
TGTGCCAGCAGCTTAGTTCGGGGGCAGGGTGAAGCTTTCTTT
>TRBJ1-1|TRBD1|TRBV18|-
CASSSDRSIEAFF
TGTGCCAGCTCATCGGACAGGAGTATTGAAGCTTTCTTT
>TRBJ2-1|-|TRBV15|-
CATSRDRGVVEQFF
TGTGCCACCAGCAGAGATCGAGGAGTTGTTGAGCAGTTCTTC
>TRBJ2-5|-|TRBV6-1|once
CASSEHQQETQYF
TGTGCCAGCAGTGAACACCAGCAAGAGACCCAGTACTTC
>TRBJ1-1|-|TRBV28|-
CASSLSGGATEAFF
TGTGCCAGCAGTTTATCCGGTGGGGCCACTGAAGCTTTCTTT
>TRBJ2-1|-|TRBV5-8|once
CASSFTRGDEQFF
TGTGCCAGCAGCTTCACCAGGGGAGATGAGCAGTTCTTC
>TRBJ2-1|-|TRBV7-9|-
CASSLDYRFRGSYNEQFF
TGTGCCAGCAGCTTAGACTATAGGTTCAGAGGCTCCTACAATGAGCAGTTCTTC
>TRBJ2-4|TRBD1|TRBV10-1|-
CASSEGGSPLAKNIQYF
TGCGCCAGCAGTGAAGGGGGCAGCCCTCTAGCCAAAAACATTCAGTACTTC
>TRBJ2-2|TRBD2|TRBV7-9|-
CASSAGTSGRANTGELFF
TGTGCCAGCAGCGCCGGGACTAGCGGGAGGGCGAACACCGGGGAGCTGTTTTTT
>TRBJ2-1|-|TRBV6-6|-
CASRMGEQFF
TGTGCCAGCAGGATGGGTGAGCAGTTCTTC
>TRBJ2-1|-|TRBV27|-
CASSFLLSGSYNEQFF
TGTGCCAGCAGTTTCTTACTCAGCGGGTCCTACAATGAGCAGTTCTTC
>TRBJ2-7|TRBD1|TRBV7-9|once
CASSSAGTDYEQYF
TGTGCCAGCAGCTCCGCCGGGACAGACTACGAGCAGTACTTC
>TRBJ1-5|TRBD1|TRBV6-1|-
CASSGTGSSNQPQHF
TGTGCCAGCAGTGGGACAGGTAGTAGCAATCAGCCCCAGCATTTT
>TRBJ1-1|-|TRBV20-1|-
CSASDTEAFF
TGCAGTGCTAGTGACACTGAAGCTTTCTTT
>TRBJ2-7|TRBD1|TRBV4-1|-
CASSQGQGAPAYEQYF
TGCGCCAGCAGCCAGGGACAGGGGGCCCCTGCGTACGAGCAGTACTTC
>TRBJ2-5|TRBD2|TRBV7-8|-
CASSLVGGGSTTGTQYF
TGTGCCAGCAGCTTAGTCGGGGGGGGCTCGACCACGGGGACCCAGTACTTC
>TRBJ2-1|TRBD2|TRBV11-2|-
CASSPSGGNYNEQFF
TGTGCCAGCAGCCCTAGCGGGGGAAACTACAATGAGCAGTTCTTC
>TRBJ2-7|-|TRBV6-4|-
CASFPAPNGPNDPGGEQYF
TGTGCCAGCTTCCCCGCCCCTAACGGACCCAACGACCCCGGCGGCGAGCAGTACTTC
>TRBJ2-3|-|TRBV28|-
CASSRTGRPDTQYF
TGTGCCAGCAGTCGGACTGGCCGGCCAGATACGCAGTATTTT
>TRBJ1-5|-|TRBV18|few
CASSPQRLATYSNQPQHF
TGTGCCAGCTCACCACAGCGTCTAGCCACTTATAGCAATCAGCCCCAGCATTTT
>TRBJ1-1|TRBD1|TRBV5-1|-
CASSTDRGYTEAFF
TGCGCCAGCAGCACAGACAGGGGTTACACTGAAGCTTTCTTT
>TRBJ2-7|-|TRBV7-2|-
CASSPIRSEQYF
TGTGCCAGCAGCCCCATCCGTTCCGAGCAGTACTTC
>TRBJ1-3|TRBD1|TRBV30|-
CAWGATGAISGNTIYF
TGTGCCTGGGGTGCTACAGGGGCCATCTCTGGAAACACCATATATTTT
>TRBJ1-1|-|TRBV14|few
CASSPQTRNTEAFF
TGTGCCAGCAGCCCCCAGACAAGGAACACTGAAGCTTTCTTT